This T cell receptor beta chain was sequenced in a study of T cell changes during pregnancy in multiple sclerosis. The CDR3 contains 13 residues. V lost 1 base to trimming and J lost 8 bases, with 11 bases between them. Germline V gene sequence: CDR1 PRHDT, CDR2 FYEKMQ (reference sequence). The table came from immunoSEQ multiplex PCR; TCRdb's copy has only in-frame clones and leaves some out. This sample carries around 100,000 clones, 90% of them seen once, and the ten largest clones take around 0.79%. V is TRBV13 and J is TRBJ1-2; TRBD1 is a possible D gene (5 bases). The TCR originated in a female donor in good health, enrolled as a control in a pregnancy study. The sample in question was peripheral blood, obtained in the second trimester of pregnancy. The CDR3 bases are TGTGCCAGCAGCTTAGTCGGGAGGGACGGCTACACCTTC. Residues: CASSLVGRDGYTF.